The 13 T cell receptor beta chains reported below all come from one sample, sequenced in a study of spatial heterogeneity in lung cancer. MiXCR, run by TCRdb on the 5' RACE reads, gives a single entry per CDR3 protein. The sample lists 40,000 to 50,000 distinct CDR3 sequences; 6% to 9.5% were seen once. As to time point: sample taken at primary tumor resection. Extraction of whole RNA from tumor, nontumor lung or frozen PBMC preceded unsorted sequencing. Sequencing used PBMCs, obtained at surgery. The receptors shown here come from a female donor with early-stage non-small cell lung cancer.

The V and J genes are TRBV6-2 or TRBV6-3 and TRBJ1-6; TRBD1 matches 7 bases. The V and J ends lost 2 bases and 5 bases, in that order; junction bases with no gene match: 12. CDR3 length equals 18 residues. Germline V gene data show CDR1 as MNHEY and CDR2 as SVGEGT. CDR3 sequence (DNA): TGTGCCAGCAGTTACACGATCCACGACAGGGAACATAATTCACCCCTCCACTTT. Its translation is CASSYTIHDREHNSPLHF.

This clonotype was seen a few times. The chain links TRBV5-1 to TRBJ1-5; the match to TRBD1 covers 7 bases. The ends lost 4 bases at V and 4 bases at J; junction bases unmatched: 2. The CDR3 runs 13 residues. The germline gives CDR1 SGHRS, CDR2 YFSETQ. The CDR3 nucleotides are TGCGCCAGCAGCCGGGACAGTAATCAGCCCCAGCATTTT. This gives the protein CASSRDSNQPQHF.

The table lists this clonotype with a few counts. V usage is TRBV5-4 and J usage is TRBJ2-5; tentatively, D is TRBD2 (6 bases). With 4 bases removed from V and 4 bases from J, the gap between germline ends came to 14 bases. This CDR3 has 14 residues. Per the germline V gene, CDR1 is SGHNT and CDR2 is YYREEE (reference sequence). This CDR3 reads CASSKGLVGETQYF. CDR3 nucleotides: TGTGCCAGCAGCAAGGGACTGGTAGGAGAGACCCAGTACTTC.

This clonotype was observed many times. The V call is TRBV18, the J call TRBJ2-3; TRBD2 agrees at 9 bases. The trim removed 1 base at V and 2 bases at J, leaving 7 bases unmatched. The CDR3 covers 17 residues. From germline, CDR1 is KGHSH and CDR2 LQKENI. CDR3 protein: CASSPRLAGTNTDTQYF. The CDR3 nucleotides are TGTGCCAGCTCACCACGTCTAGCGGGGACCAACACAGATACGCAGTATTTT.

This clonotype has at least ten counts. J is TRBJ2-3 and V is TRBV7-2; the D is unclear. The CDR3 runs 14 residues. Germline V CDR1 and CDR2: SGHTA, FQGNSA. V was trimmed by 1 base and J by 3 bases, leaving 8 bases between them. The CDR3 region has the DNA TGTGCCAGCAGCTTAGGTGGCGCAACAGATACGCAGTATTTT. Translating it yields CASSLGGATDTQYF.

The chain recombines TRBV5-4 with TRBJ2-6; D perhaps matches TRBD2 (7 bases). With 5 bases removed from V and 2 bases from J, the gap between germline ends came to 11 bases. CDR1 is SGHNT, CDR2 YYREEE, per germline (reference sequence). The CDR3 runs to 15 residues. CDR3 nucleotides: TGTGCCAGCAGGGGGAGGGGGACTGGGGCCAACGTCCTGACTTTC. The encoded protein is CASRGRGTGANVLTF. The complete variable domain, with remaining parts taken from reference TRBV5-4 and TRBJ2-6, reads ETGVTQSPTHLIKTRGQQVTLRCSSQSGHNTVSWYQQALGQGPQFIFQYYREEENGRGNFPPRFSGLQFPNYSSELNVNALELDDSALYLCASRGRGTGANVLTFGAGSRLTVL.

The chain joins TRBV13 to TRBJ2-7; D perhaps matches TRBD1 (5 bases). In germline, CDR1 is PRHDT, CDR2 FYEKMQ (reference sequence). V was pared by 6 bases and J by 6 bases, with 15 bases between. The CDR3 covers 13 residues. For the CDR3, the DNA is TGTGCCAGCAGACCGACAGAGGCGTTCGAGCAGTACTTC. It yields the protein CASRPTEAFEQYF.

This chain connects TRBV7-3 to TRBJ2-2; 8 bases align to TRBD2. Germline values: CDR1 SGHTA, CDR2 FQGTGA. The CDR3 extends over 16 amino acids. After removal of 4 bases from V and 0 bases from J, the junction contained 4 bases not matched to a gene. Here the CDR3 reads CASSSSGGANTGELFF. The CDR3 coding sequence is TGTGCCAGCAGCTCCAGCGGGGGCGCGAACACCGGGGAGCTGTTTTTT.

The sample holds a few counts of this clonotype. The junction and the germline gene differ at one end; a read error may be behind it. The V call is TRBV6-5, the J call TRBJ1-2, with 10 bases that match TRBD1. The CDR3 has 14 residues. The germline V gene has CDR1 MNHEY and CDR2 SVGAGI. CDR3 residues: CASIGQGDNDGDNF. The CDR3, as DNA: TGTGCCAGCATAGGACAGGGGGACAACGATGGCGACAACTTC.

There are many counts of this clonotype. This chain joins TRBV4-3 and TRBJ2-4, with 8 bases matching TRBD1. This CDR3 has 13 amino acids. V gave up 6 bases and J gave up 9 bases; unmatched junction bases: 7. The germline V gene has CDR1 LGHNA and CDR2 YSLEER. This CDR3 reads CASSKDRVGIQYF. The CDR3 bases are TGCGCCAGCAGTAAGGACAGGGTTGGCATTCAGTACTTC.

This clonotype occurred a few times. V and J are TRBV18 and TRBJ1-1; D gene ambiguous. V gave up 2 bases and J gave up 4 bases, with 14 bases separating them. CDR1 and CDR2 (germline): KGHSH, LQKENI. There are 15 residues in the CDR3. CDR3 DNA: TGTGCCAGCTCACCAAGACGAGGCAGCGGCACTGAAGCTTTCTTT. Protein product: CASSPRRGSGTEAFF.

The rearrangement joins TRBV7-9 to TRBJ2-1; 11 bases align to TRBD1. V lost 5 bases to trimming and J lost 6 bases; unmatched junction nucleotides: 6. Per the germline V gene, CDR1 is SEHNR and CDR2 is FQNEAQ (reference sequence). The CDR3 runs to 15 residues. The CDR3 here is CASSPRTGGFNEQFF. CDR3 nucleotide sequence: TGTGCCAGCAGCCCGAGGACAGGGGGCTTCAATGAGCAGTTCTTC.

This chain links TRBV2 with TRBJ2-2, with D hard to call. Germline CDR1 reads SNHLY; CDR2 reads FYNNEI. Trimming took 7 bases from V and 3 from J, leaving 15 bases between them. This CDR3 region has 15 residues. The CDR3 DNA follows: TGTGCCAGCATAGGCAGTAGTTCGCACACCGGGGAGCTGTTTTTT. It codes for CASIGSSSHTGELFF.